One and the same sample provided the 31 T cell receptor beta chains below, sequenced in a study of blood T cell repertoires in COVID-19. Data came from immunoSEQ multiplex PCR; TCRdb stores just in-frame clones and leaves some out. This sample has 250,000 or so clones, with 70% to 90% found just once. Sequencing was done on a sample of peripheral blood. The receptor set was obtained from a man aged 18 to 29 with active or convalescent COVID-19.

The DNA for the CDR3 is TGTGCCAGCAGCCCTCCTCGGACTAGCGGGAATGAGCAGTTCTTC. Amino acids: CASSPPRTSGNEQFF. The J gene is TRBJ2-1, the V gene TRBV4-2, with 11 bases that match TRBD2. The junction had 6 bases not matched to a gene; V was cut back by 4 bases and J by 7 bases. The V gene's germline CDR1 is LGHNA and CDR2 YNFKEQ. This CDR3 region has 15 residues.

The V call is TRBV6-5, the J call TRBJ1-5; 9 nucleotides match TRBD1. Germline CDR1 and CDR2: MNHEY and SVGAGI. This CDR3 comprises 15 residues. V trimming: 10 bases; J trimming: 1 base; junction bases outside the gene matches: 8. CDR3 amino acids: CATGWGTGSNQPQHF. In nucleotides, the CDR3 is TGTGCCACTGGTTGGGGGACAGGGAGCAATCAGCCCCAGCATTTT.

This rearrangement joins TRBV4-3 to TRBJ2-2; unclear D gene. The CDR3 length is 16 residues. V was pared by 0 bases and J by 1 base, with 9 bases between. The V gene's germline CDR1 is LGHNA and CDR2 YSLEER. CDR3 bases: TGCGCCAGCAGCCAAGAGTTCCTATTGAACACCGGGGAGCTGTTTTTT. This gives the protein CASSQEFLLNTGELFF.

This clone has only a few counts. This sequence joins TRBV5-1 and TRBJ1-3; D is perhaps TRBD1 (5 bases). This CDR3 has 14 amino acids. Germline CDR1 is SGHRS and CDR2 is YFSETQ. Trimming took 5 bases from V and 0 from J, leaving 9 bases between them. DNA of the CDR3: TGCGCCAGCAGGACGACAGTCTCTGGAAACACCATATATTTT. Translated, it gives CASRTTVSGNTIYF.

This clone has just a few counts. The rearrangement links TRBV2 to TRBJ2-5; the D gene is possibly TRBD2 (5 bases). CDR1 is SNHLY and CDR2 is FYNNEI in the germline V gene. This CDR3 is 16 amino acids long. Between the trimmed V and J ends, which lost 0 bases and 3 bases, there was a span of 14 bases. In DNA, the CDR3 is TGTGCCAGCAGTGAAGCGCGGGTAGGGCGCAAAGAGACCCAGTACTTC. It specifies CASSEARVGRKETQYF.

CDR3 loop: CASSLARSYSNQPQHF. CDR3 nucleotides: TGTGCCAGTAGTCTTGCCCGATCCTATAGCAATCAGCCCCAGCATTTT. This chain joins TRBV19 and TRBJ1-5, with D unresolved. CDR3 size: 16 residues. V lost 5 bases to trimming and J lost 0 bases, with 14 bases between them. CDR1 is LNHDA, CDR2 SQIVND, per germline (reference sequence).

V and J are TRBV30 and TRBJ2-7; 7 bases agree with TRBD1. Germline V gene data show CDR1 as GTSNPN and CDR2 as SVGIG (reference sequence). The V gene end was trimmed by 0 bases and the J gene end by 3 bases; junction bases not matched to a gene: 5. The CDR3 is 14 residues long. The CDR3 loop reads CAWSVQGQFYEQYF. DNA of the CDR3: TGTGCCTGGAGTGTACAGGGGCAGTTCTACGAGCAGTACTTC.

The chain carries TRBV27 and TRBJ2-5; 10 positions match TRBD1. CDR3 length equals 15 residues. Trimming cost V 5 bases and J 3 bases; bases outside gene matches: 6. Germline CDR1 is MNHEY and CDR2 is SMNVEV (reference sequence). CDR3 nucleotides: TGTGCCAGCAGTCAGCGACAGGGGGCAGAAGAGACCCAGTACTTC. It is translated as CASSQRQGAEETQYF.

DNA for the CDR3: TGCGCCAGCAGCTACGGGACAGGCTCTGGCTACACCTTC. This translates into CASSYGTGSGYTF. The chain joins TRBV5-1 to TRBJ1-2, with 8 bases that match TRBD1. Trimming at V came to 3 bases and at J to 7 bases, leaving 5 bases not matched to a gene. The CDR3 sequence is 13 residues long. Germline V lookup: CDR1 SGHRS, CDR2 YFSETQ.

The chain joins TRBV11-3 to TRBJ2-1; 15 positions match TRBD2. Germline V CDR1 and CDR2: SGHNT, YENEEA. The CDR3 runs to 18 residues. Unmatched junction bases numbered 9, after V lost 0 bases and J lost 9 bases. The CDR3 DNA reads as TGTGCCAGCAGCTTAGATCTCGCGGGACTAGCGGGAGGCGCTGAGCAGTTCTTC. It yields the protein CASSLDLAGLAGGAEQFF.

There are a few counts of this clone. This chain connects TRBV30 to TRBJ1-2; no firm D call. In germline, CDR1 is GTSNPN, CDR2 SVGIG (reference sequence). Deletions cut 0 bases from V and 4 bases from J, with 12 bases between. CDR3 size: 14 residues. CDR3 bases: TGTGCCTGGAGTGTCCAGATACAAAGCTATGGCTACACCTTC. This sequence encodes CAWSVQIQSYGYTF.

The table lists this clone with a count of one. The rearrangement links TRBV15 to TRBJ2-1; 7 nucleotides agree with TRBD1. The CDR3 consists of 14 residues. Losses at the gene ends were 5 bases for V and 7 bases for J; bases not matched to a gene: 8. CDR1 is LNHNV and CDR2 is YYDKDF in the germline V gene (reference sequence). CDR3 nucleotides: TGTGCCACCAGCGGCACAGGGGAGAGGAATGAGCAGTTCTTC. The encoded protein is CATSGTGERNEQFF.

The gene calls are TRBV20-1 and TRBJ2-5; 10 bases are a match to TRBD2. This CDR3 spans 16 amino acids. Trimming at V came to 3 bases and at J to 4 bases, leaving 11 bases not matched to a gene. Germline V CDR1 and CDR2: DFQATT, SNEGSKA (reference sequence). The CDR3 DNA reads as TGCAGTGCTAGTGGGCTAGCGGGGGCCAGGGGAGAGACCCAGTACTTC. Translated, it gives CSASGLAGARGETQYF.

The chain links TRBV18 to TRBJ1-1; TRBD1 agrees at 7 bases. The germline V gene encodes CDR1 KGHSH and CDR2 LQKENI. This CDR3 has 14 amino acids. V shed 2 bases and J 4 bases; nucleotides not matched to a gene: 4. The CDR3 sequence: CASSPNRGGTEAFF. The CDR3 bases are TGTGCCAGCTCACCAAACAGGGGAGGCACTGAAGCTTTCTTT.

The CDR3 nucleotides read TGTGCCAGCAGCTTAAGTTCGGGGGCCTACAATGAGCAGTTCTTC. Its translation is CASSLSSGAYNEQFF. The chain recombines TRBV7-3 with TRBJ2-1; D is perhaps TRBD2 (6 bases). This CDR3 comprises 15 residues. V was shortened by 1 base and J by 2 bases, with 9 bases between the two germline ends. From germline, CDR1 is SGHTA and CDR2 FQGTGA.

The rearrangement links TRBV9 to TRBJ2-7; 15 bases are a match to TRBD2. The V segment lost 4 bases and the J segment 1 base; nucleotides outside the gene matches: 18. This CDR3 is 21 amino acids long. Germline V gene data show CDR1 as SGDLS and CDR2 as YYNGEE. CDR3 amino acids: CASSPTAPGLAGGKRSYEQYF. CDR3 sequence (DNA): TGTGCCAGCAGCCCAACCGCCCCGGGACTAGCGGGAGGAAAAAGGTCCTACGAGCAGTACTTC. Supplemented by reference TRBV9 and TRBJ2-7, the full variable domain reads DSGVTQTPKHLITATGQRVTLRCSPRSGDLSVYWYQQSLDQGLQFLIQYYNGEERAKGNILERFSAQQFPDLHSELNLSSLELGDSALYFCASSPTAPGLAGGKRSYEQYFGPGTRLTVT.

The sample holds a few counts of this clone. The chain combines TRBV7-2 with TRBJ1-3; D possibly corresponds to TRBD1 (5 bases). Germline CDR1 is SGHTA and CDR2 is FQGNSA. The V and J ends lost 7 bases and 0 bases respectively, with 16 bases between them. CDR3 length: 16 amino acids. The CDR3 DNA sequence: TGTGCCAGCACCCGACCCCAGGGAAGCTCTGGAAACACCATATATTTT. Amino acid sequence: CASTRPQGSSGNTIYF. Full variable domain (remainder filled in from reference TRBV7-2 and TRBJ1-3): GAGVSQSPSNKVTEKGKDVELRCDPISGHTALYWYRQSLGQGLEFLIYFQGNSAPDKSGLPSDRFSAERTGGSVSTLTIQRTQQEDSAVYLCASTRPQGSSGNTIYFGEGSWLTVV.

The chain combines TRBV4-3 with TRBJ2-3; 10 bases map to TRBD2. The CDR3 extends over 15 amino acids. Germline V CDR1 and CDR2: LGHNA, YSLEER. The V gene end was trimmed by 4 bases and the J gene end by 7 bases; junction bases not matched to a gene: 8. CDR3 region: CASSPSGGAVYTQYF. CDR3 nucleotides: TGCGCCAGCAGCCCGAGCGGGGGGGCCGTTTATACGCAGTATTTT.

This chain links TRBV5-6 with TRBJ1-6, with a tentative D call TRBD1 (5 bases). V lost 6 bases to trimming and J lost 9 bases, with 19 bases between them. This CDR3 spans 15 amino acids. CDR1 and CDR2 from the germline V gene are SGHDT and YYEEEE. CDR3 in amino acids: CASTQSGEYVSPLHF. The CDR3 DNA reads as TGTGCCAGCACGCAATCGGGGGAGTACGTTTCACCCCTCCACTTT.

The rearrangement uses TRBV25-1 and TRBJ1-2; the D gene is possibly TRBD1 (5 bases). The V and J ends lost 1 base and 1 base respectively, with 7 bases between them. CDR3 length equals 14 residues. Germline loops: CDR1 MGHDK, CDR2 SYGVNS. CDR3 amino acids: CASSESGGNYGYTF. As DNA, the CDR3 is TGTGCCAGCAGTGAATCCGGGGGTAACTATGGCTACACCTTC.

This clone was counted a few times. In nucleotides, the CDR3 is TGCGCCAGCAGCCGGACTAGCGGGAAAGAGACCCAGTACTTC. Its translation: CASSRTSGKETQYF. The gene calls are TRBV5-1 and TRBJ2-5; 12 positions agree with TRBD2. This CDR3 is built from 14 residues. V shed 4 bases and J 3 bases; nucleotides not matched to a gene: 1. In germline, CDR1 is SGHRS, CDR2 YFSETQ. Looking up the rest from reference TRBV5-1 and TRBJ2-5 gives the full variable domain: KAGVTQTPRYLIKTRGQQVTLSCSPISGHRSVSWYQQTPGQGLQFLFEYFSETQRNKGNFPGRFSGRQFSNSRSEMNVSTLELGDSALYLCASSRTSGKETQYFGPGTRLLVL.

The rearrangement joins TRBV14 to TRBJ1-2, with TRBD1 identical over 8 bases. V shed 3 bases and J 8 bases; nucleotides not matched to a gene: 8. Germline V CDR1 and CDR2: SGHDN, FVKESK. This CDR3 spans 14 amino acids. As DNA, the CDR3 is TGTGCCAGCAGCCAGACGGACAGGGTCTACGGCTACACCTTC. This gives the protein CASSQTDRVYGYTF.

This chain links TRBV6-4 with TRBJ1-2; a weak D match, TRBD1 (6 bases). V was pared by 5 bases and J by 7 bases, with 17 bases between. This CDR3 is built from 14 residues. Per germline, CDR1 MRHNA and CDR2 SNTAGT. The CDR3 spells CASSSTGSSFGYTF. CDR3 in DNA: TGTGCCAGCAGTTCAACAGGGTCTTCTTTTGGCTACACCTTC.

The rearrangement links TRBV29-1 to TRBJ2-2, with 10 nucleotides matching TRBD1. The germline V gene has CDR1 SQVTM and CDR2 ANQGSEA. The length of the CDR3 is 13 residues. Germline trimming cut 6 bases from V and 7 bases from J; bases unmatched to any gene: 5. The CDR3 region is CSVTGGWRGELFF. CDR3 DNA sequence: TGCAGCGTGACAGGGGGCTGGCGCGGGGAGCTGTTTTTT.

The V gene is TRBV30, the J gene TRBJ1-2; 11 bases match TRBD1. V lost 4 bases and J lost 4; bases outside the gene matches: 11. The CDR3 is 16 residues long. Germline CDR1 and CDR2: GTSNPN and SVGIG (reference sequence). The CDR3 DNA reads TGTGCCTGGAATCTGTGGACAGGGGGCGCAGGCTATGGCTACACCTTC. Amino acid sequence: CAWNLWTGGAGYGYTF.

This chain links TRBV3-1 (or the pseudogene TRBV3-2) with TRBJ2-2, with TRBD2 identical over 7 bases. Per the germline V gene, CDR1 is LGHDT and CDR2 is YNNKEL (reference sequence). The CDR3 is 20 amino acids. V was pared by 0 bases and J by 1 base, with 14 bases of the junction left unmatched. The CDR3 spells CASSQDPKTSSALNTGELFF. In DNA form, the CDR3 reads TGTGCCAGCAGCCAAGATCCGAAGACTAGCTCCGCACTGAACACCGGGGAGCTGTTTTTT.

For this clone: One junction end does not reproduce the germline sequence, and a read error may be involved. The chain uses TRBV7-8 and TRBJ1-3, with D unresolved. CDR1 and CDR2 from the germline V gene are SGHVS and FQNEAQ. The CDR3 consists of 15 residues. The CDR3 DNA reads as TGTGCCAGCAGCTTAGACGGAGCATCTGGTAACACCATATATTTT. This gives the protein CASSLDGASGNTIYF.

This clone came up a few times. The rearrangement joins TRBV9 to TRBJ1-1; TRBD1 is a possible D gene (6 bases). Germline assignment: CDR1 SGDLS and CDR2 YYNGEE. V was shortened by 1 base and J by 0 bases, with 7 bases between the two germline ends. The CDR3 is 14 amino acids. CDR3 in amino acids: CASSVSGVNTEAFF. For the CDR3, the DNA is TGTGCCAGCAGCGTATCAGGGGTGAACACTGAAGCTTTCTTT.

In its sample, this clone was seen once. The same CDR3 can be traced to other DNA sequences in this sample. The chain uses TRBV2 and TRBJ1-2; D is unresolved. V was trimmed by 8 bases and J by 8 bases, leaving 15 bases between them. The CDR3 sequence is 12 residues long. Germline CDR1 SNHLY, CDR2 FYNNEI. CDR3 in DNA: TGTGCCAGCTCCGAGGGAGGGCTAGGCTACACCTTC. It yields the protein CASSEGGLGYTF.

The rearrangement joins TRBV29-1 to TRBJ2-2; 7 positions match TRBD1. The CDR3 is 13 amino acids. V shed 6 bases and J 2 bases; nucleotides not matched to a gene: 3. Germline V CDR1 and CDR2: SQVTM, ANQGSEA. The CDR3 is CSVDRDNTGELFF. The CDR3 DNA sequence: TGCAGCGTAGACAGGGATAACACCGGGGAGCTGTTTTTT.

V and J are TRBV5-5 and TRBJ1-2, with D unclear. Germline CDR1 reads SGHKS; CDR2 reads YYEKEE (reference sequence). The ends were cut back, 6 bases at V and 3 bases at J, with 15 bases in the middle. The CDR3 has 14 amino acids. The CDR3 sequence: CASTVEVADYGYTF. The CDR3 DNA reads as TGTGCCAGCACTGTCGAGGTAGCCGACTATGGCTACACCTTC.